This T cell receptor (beta chain) is from a study of cytomegalovirus exposure and HLA in healthy donors. Findings and caveats of the study: Overall, under 200 TCR beta chains were annotated as cytomegalovirus-associated. Among TCR sequences, most were rare, though some public TCRs appeared in many donors. Presence/absence comparisons presumed near-even sequencing depth among donors. In all likelihood, a cluster of highly shared sequence variants was a sequencing artifact.

As concerns this clone: What it recognizes is unknown.

60 Vbeta and 13 Jbeta primers were used in PCR. The repertoire was sequenced with immunoSEQ multiplex PCR; TCRdb's copy has only in-frame clones and lacks some. In the table there are 150,000 to 200,000 clones, approximately 86% of which are singletons. The CDR3 is made up of 16 amino acids. The V call is TRBV21-1, the J call TRBJ2-3; TRBD2, the D gene given by the table, was not confirmed from the DNA. TRBV21-1 is shown as a pseudogene. Sequenced sample: PBMCs. This clonotype was sampled from a woman between 18 and 29 years old in good health and CMV-seronegative. The CDR3 coding sequence is TGTGCCAGCAGCAAAGGAGTAGCGGGAGGGCGGGATACGCAGTATTTT. Residues: CASSKGVAGGRDTQYF.